The 21 T cell receptor beta chains listed next were all sequenced from one sample in a study of vaccination effects on CD4 cells after COVID-19. Here immunoSEQ multiplex PCR was the method, and the copy in TCRdb shows in-frame clones only, minus some. The profile shows more than 40,000 clones, 76% of them singletons. Antigen specificity for these receptors is unknown. It was after 10 days of culture that CD4+ T cells were isolated. The sequencing here drew on CD4+ T cells from PBMCs cultured without peptide, taken before COVID-19 vaccination. These receptors originate from a human donor who had a prior SARS-CoV-2 infection.

The V and J genes are TRBV11-3 and TRBJ2-7, with TRBD2 matching 13 bases. J lost 5 bases, V lost 6 bases, and 7 bases had no gene match. Germline-derived CDR1 and CDR2 are SGHNT and YENEEA. The CDR3 extends over 15 amino acids. CDR3 sequence (DNA): TGTGCCAGCAGTCTTAGGACTAGCGGGAGAGACGAGCAGTACTTC. This sequence encodes CASSLRTSGRDEQYF.

This chain links TRBV19 with TRBJ1-2, with TRBD1 matching 9 bases. The CDR3 runs to 14 residues. Germline V gene lookup returns CDR1 LNHDA and CDR2 SQIVND (reference sequence). V was pared by 7 bases and J by 7 bases, with 10 bases of the junction left unmatched. The CDR3 reads CASKRGTGNGGYTF. The CDR3 DNA is TGTGCCAGTAAACGCGGGACAGGGAACGGTGGCTACACCTTC.

CDR3 region: CSVEIMRNTEAFF. DNA for the CDR3: TGCAGCGTCGAGATCATGAGGAACACTGAAGCTTTCTTT. This sequence joins TRBV29-1 and TRBJ1-1; D call uncertain. The V end was cut by 6 bases, the J end by 1 base, with 12 bases between. The CDR3 spans 13 residues. Germline-derived CDR1 and CDR2 are SQVTM and ANQGSEA. The full variable domain, rest sourced from reference TRBV29-1 and TRBJ1-1, is SAVISQKPSRDICQRGTSLTIQCQVDSQVTMMFWYRQQPGQSLTLIATANQGSEATYESGFVIDKFPISRPNLTFSTLTVSNMSPEDSSIYLCSVEIMRNTEAFFGQGTRLTVV.

This clone appeared a single time. The genes are TRBV11-3 and TRBJ2-3, with 14 bases fitting TRBD2. Per germline, CDR1 SGHNT and CDR2 YENEEA. This CDR3 has 16 amino acids. V lost 4 bases, J lost 4 bases, and 4 bases stayed unmatched. The CDR3 sequence is CASSSRLAGGADTQYF. In DNA form, the CDR3 reads TGTGCCAGCAGCTCTAGACTAGCGGGAGGGGCAGATACGCAGTATTTT.

The rearrangement uses TRBV10-3 and TRBJ1-1; TRBD1 matches 10 bases. Germline V gives CDR1 ENHRY, CDR2 SYGVKD. V dropped 3 bases and J dropped 3; count of bases not matched to a gene: 13. CDR3 length: 18 residues. The CDR3 region has the DNA TGTGCCATCAGTGACCCAACGGGACAGGGGCGGGGGTACACTGAAGCTTTCTTT. It specifies CAISDPTGQGRGYTEAFF.

The chain combines TRBV20-1 with TRBJ1-3; TRBD1 might be the D (5 bases). Trimming took off 3 bases at V and 2 bases at J, with 11 bases between the two ends. Germline values: CDR1 DFQATT, CDR2 SNEGSKA (reference sequence). The CDR3 totals 14 residues. CDR3: CSASRGKTGNTIYF. The CDR3 nucleotides read TGCAGTGCTAGTAGGGGAAAAACTGGAAACACCATATATTTT.

This chain uses TRBV7-2 with TRBJ2-7; 8 bases agree with TRBD2. This CDR3 is built from 15 residues. CDR1 is SGHTA and CDR2 is FQGNSA in the germline V gene. V trimming: 1 base; J trimming: 6 bases; junction bases outside the gene matches: 8. CDR3 region: CASSLGRGGNLEQYF. The CDR3, as DNA: TGTGCCAGCAGCTTAGGTCGGGGGGGCAATCTCGAGCAGTACTTC. Using reference TRBV7-2 and TRBJ2-7 for the parts outside the CDR3, the full variable domain is GAGVSQSPSNKVTEKGKDVELRCDPISGHTALYWYRQSLGQGLEFLIYFQGNSAPDKSGLPSDRFSAERTGGSVSTLTIQRTQQEDSAVYLCASSLGRGGNLEQYFGPGTRLTVT.

The rearrangement joins TRBV6-5 to TRBJ1-2, with TRBD1 matching 8 bases. Germline V gene sequence: CDR1 MNHEY, CDR2 SVGAGI. The CDR3 is 13 residues long. Trimming took 6 bases from V and 5 from J; bases not matched to a gene: 5. The CDR3, as DNA: TGTGCCAGCAGCCAGACAGGGGTATATGGCTACACCTTC. Protein: CASSQTGVYGYTF.

The rearrangement links TRBV20-1 to TRBJ2-4, with D tentatively TRBD2 (5 bases). Per germline, CDR1 DFQATT and CDR2 SNEGSKA (reference sequence). V lost 3 bases to trimming and J lost 4 bases, with 13 bases between them. The CDR3 has 14 amino acids. The CDR3 sequence is CSASRGSAKNIQYF. The DNA for the CDR3 is TGCAGTGCTAGTCGAGGGTCAGCAAAAAACATTCAGTACTTC.

The chain joins TRBV5-1 to TRBJ1-3; D remains ambiguous. This CDR3 contains 14 residues. CDR1 is SGHRS and CDR2 is YFSETQ in the germline V gene. V was shortened by 0 bases and J by 2 bases, with 6 bases between the two germline ends. Written as DNA, the CDR3 is TGCGCCAGCAGCTTGGAGGAAACTGGAAACACCATATATTTT. Translating gives CASSLEETGNTIYF.

The rearrangement uses TRBV5-1 and TRBJ2-5; 11 nucleotides agree with TRBD2. CDR1 and CDR2 from the germline V gene are SGHRS and YFSETQ. This CDR3 is built from 16 residues. Trimming removed 4 bases from V and 5 bases from J; junction bases left unmatched: 10. CDR3 sequence: CASSVGTSGDRETQYF. The CDR3 bases are TGCGCCAGCAGCGTAGGGACTAGCGGAGATCGGGAGACCCAGTACTTC.

The rearrangement uses TRBV5-1 and TRBJ2-3, with 9 bases identical to TRBD2. CDR3 length: 14 amino acids. The trim removed 4 bases at V and 14 bases at J, leaving 14 bases unmatched. Germline loops: CDR1 SGHRS, CDR2 YFSETQ. The chain's CDR3 is CASSPDLQRGDTYF. CDR3 nucleotide sequence: TGCGCCAGCAGCCCCGATCTACAGCGGGGGGATACGTATTTT.

Only one count was recorded for this clone. This chain connects TRBV6-5 to TRBJ1-1; 7 bases fit TRBD1. The CDR3 is made up of 14 amino acids. Germline assignment: CDR1 MNHEY and CDR2 SVGAGI. J lost 4 bases, V lost 2 bases, and 4 bases had no gene match. The CDR3 nucleotides are TGTGCCAGCAGTTACAGGGGGCCCAGCACTGAAGCTTTCTTT. Protein product: CASSYRGPSTEAFF.

The chain has TRBV5-1 and TRBJ1-2; D is possibly TRBD1 (5 bases). CDR1 and CDR2 (germline): SGHRS, YFSETQ. Trimming cost V 0 bases and J 4 bases, with 7 bases left between them. The CDR3 contains 13 residues. CDR3 coding DNA: TGCGCCAGCAGCTTGGGACAGAGCTATGGCTACACCTTC. Amino acid sequence: CASSLGQSYGYTF.

This chain connects TRBV2 to TRBJ2-2; D gene uncertain. The V gene's germline CDR1 is SNHLY and CDR2 FYNNEI. Trimming left V 3 bases short and J 4 bases short, with 9 bases between. This CDR3 is built from 14 residues. The CDR3 protein is CASSDRLLTGELFF. CDR3 nucleotide sequence: TGTGCCAGCAGTGACAGGCTACTCACCGGGGAGCTGTTTTTT.

CDR3 amino acids: CASSLLGTSGGARIETQYF. As DNA, the CDR3 is TGTGCCAGCAGCTTACTAGGGACTAGCGGGGGGGCGAGGATAGAGACCCAGTACTTC. The genes are TRBV7-6 and TRBJ2-5; TRBD2 matches 16 bases. The CDR3 runs 19 residues. With V trimmed by 2 bases and J by 4 bases, 10 bases remained unmatched. The germline gives CDR1 SGHVS, CDR2 FNYEAQ.

The chain employs TRBV5-1 and TRBJ2-3, with D perhaps TRBD1 or TRBD2 (5 bases each). Germline CDR1 SGHRS, CDR2 YFSETQ. This CDR3 has 15 residues. The germline V and J ends were trimmed by 4 bases and 0 bases, with 12 bases remaining between them. The CDR3: CASSPGTKSTDTQYF. CDR3 nucleotide sequence: TGCGCCAGCAGCCCCGGGACGAAAAGCACAGATACGCAGTATTTT.

This clone was picked up one time. V usage is TRBV7-9 and J usage is TRBJ2-1, with 11 bases aligning to TRBD1. Germline V gene sequence: CDR1 SEHNR, CDR2 FQNEAQ (reference sequence). V shed 5 bases and J 7 bases; nucleotides not matched to a gene: 10. The CDR3 has 16 residues. CDR3 sequence reads: CASSASRTGGMNEQFF. CDR3 nucleotides: TGTGCCAGCAGCGCAAGTAGGACAGGGGGCATGAATGAGCAGTTCTTC.

The sample holds one count of this clone. The CDR3 loop is CASSQTPGTDFNQPQHF. The CDR3 nucleotides are TGTGCCAGCTCACAGACCCCCGGGACAGATTTTAATCAGCCCCAGCATTTT. V and J are TRBV18 and TRBJ1-5; 7 nucleotides align to TRBD1. CDR3 length equals 17 residues. Losses at the gene ends were 4 bases for V and 4 bases for J; bases not matched to a gene: 13. Germline CDR1 is KGHSH and CDR2 is LQKENI.

Points on this clone: Its ends do not fully match the called genes, so a read error is possible. As DNA, the CDR3 is TGTGCCAGCAGTTTAGGGACAGCCATGAACACTGAAGCTTTCTTT. Translated, it gives CASSLGTAMNTEAFF. The chain has TRBV11-3 and TRBJ1-1; 7 nucleotides line up with TRBD1. Germline-derived CDR1 and CDR2 are SGHNT and YENEEA. CDR3 length: 15 amino acids.

V gene TRBV5-1 combines with J gene TRBJ2-1; D may correspond to TRBD1 or TRBD2 (6 bases each). Trimming took off 4 bases at V and 9 bases at J, with 17 bases between the two ends. The CDR3 is made up of 14 amino acids. Per the germline V gene, CDR1 is SGHRS and CDR2 is YFSETQ. For the CDR3, the DNA is TGCGCCAGCAGCGTTAGCGGTGAAGGGGGTGAGCAGTTCTTC. Translating gives CASSVSGEGGEQFF.